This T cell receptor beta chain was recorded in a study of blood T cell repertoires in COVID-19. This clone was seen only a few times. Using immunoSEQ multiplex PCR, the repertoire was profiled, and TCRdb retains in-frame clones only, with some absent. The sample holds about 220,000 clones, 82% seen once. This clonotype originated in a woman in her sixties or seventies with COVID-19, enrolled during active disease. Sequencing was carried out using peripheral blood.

The CDR3 reads CASSPGGQGETKYF. The CDR3 DNA is TGCGCCAGCAGCCCGGGCGGACAGGGGGAGACCAAGTACTTC. The rearrangement uses TRBV5-1 and TRBJ2-7; 10 nucleotides align to TRBD1. V gave up 4 bases and J gave up 11 bases; unmatched junction bases: 12. Germline V gene data show CDR1 as SGHRS and CDR2 as YFSETQ. The CDR3 consists of 14 residues. The variable domain in full, with the rest retrieved from reference TRBV5-1 and TRBJ2-7, is KAGVTQTPRYLIKTRGQQVTLSCSPISGHRSVSWYQQTPGQGLQFLFEYFSETQRNKGNFPGRFSGRQFSNSRSEMNVSTLELGDSALYLCASSPGGQGETKYFGPGTRLTVT.